One and the same sample provided the 23 T cell receptor beta chains below, sequenced in a study of regulatory T cells in long-lasting Graves disease. CDR3-region Arm-PCR and iRepertoire HTBI primers produced the TCR beta libraries. Each CDR3 protein gets one entry after TCRdb re-called the multiplex PCR reads with MiXCR. The sample carries under 700,000 distinct CDR3 sequences, about 15% recorded once. Time point described: newly diagnosed GD, antithyroid drugs for less than 3 months. From PBMCs, RNA was extracted and then used to make the TCR library. This same sample was also part of a study on T cells in Graves' hyperthyroidism and ophthalmopathy.

The sequencing here drew on peripheral blood mononuclear cells (PBMCs), taken at new diagnosis, from a patient treated with antithyroid drugs. These receptors were collected from a woman aged 35-65 years with Graves disease.

The chain has TRBV6-2 or TRBV6-3 and TRBJ2-5; D perhaps matches TRBD1 (6 bases). Germline CDR1 and CDR2: MNHEY and SVGEGT. V was pared by 2 bases and J by 3 bases, with 16 bases between. The CDR3 loop spans 16 amino acids. The CDR3 sequence is CASSYGQRTVKETQYF. The CDR3 bases are TGTGCCAGCAGTTACGGCCAAAGGACAGTTAAAGAGACCCAGTACTTC.

Ten or more counts support this clonotype. V is TRBV2 and J is TRBJ2-7, with 7 nucleotides matching TRBD1. V shed 11 bases, J shed 7 bases, and the junction held 17 bases outside the gene matches. Germline CDR1 SNHLY, CDR2 FYNNEI. The CDR3 loop spans 14 amino acids. The CDR3 bases are TGTGCCGCCCGGGACAGACAAGCCTCGCGGGAGCAGTACTTC. Protein sequence: CAARDRQASREQYF.

This clonotype was detected a few times. The chain employs TRBV7-9 and TRBJ1-1, with D perhaps TRBD1 (5 bases). The CDR3 sequence is 17 residues long. V lost 1 base and J lost 1, with 16 bases in between. CDR1 is SEHNR and CDR2 is FQNEAQ in the germline V gene (reference sequence). The chain's CDR3 is CASSLGNMGRPNTEAFF. CDR3 in DNA: TGTGCCAGCAGCTTAGGGAATATGGGACGACCGAACACTGAAGCTTTCTTT. Variable domain in full (rest from reference TRBV7-9 and TRBJ1-1): DTGVSQNPRHKITKRGQNVTFRCDPISEHNRLYWYRQTLGQGPEFLTYFQNEAQLEKSRLLSDRFSAERPKGSFSTLEIQRTEQGDSAMYLCASSLGNMGRPNTEAFFGQGTRLTVV.

This clonotype appeared a few times. This chain joins TRBV3-1 and TRBJ2-3, with D perhaps given as TRBD1 or TRBD2 (5 bases each). Trimming shortened V by 3 bases and J by 6 bases, and 16 bases separated the two germline ends. Germline-derived CDR1 and CDR2 are LGHDT and YNNKEL (reference sequence). CDR3 length: 15 residues. In DNA form, the CDR3 reads TGTGCCAGCAGCCAGCAGCCGGGGCTGGGGGATACGCAGTATTTT. This gives the protein CASSQQPGLGDTQYF.

Turning to this clonotype: This may arise from a read error, as a much more abundant clone is one base away. This chain joins TRBV28 and TRBJ1-5; 8 bases are a match to TRBD1. Trimming took 5 bases from V and 6 from J; bases not matched to a gene: 9. The CDR3 spans 15 residues. Germline CDR1 is MDHEN and CDR2 is SYDVKM. The CDR3 region is CASSPETGAFQPQHF. Written as DNA, the CDR3 is TGTGCCAGCAGTCCCGAGACAGGGGCGTTTCAGCCCCAGCATTTT.

The J gene is TRBJ2-5, the V gene TRBV6-5, with no clear D. Germline assignment: CDR1 MNHEY and CDR2 SVGAGI. V was pared by 2 bases and J by 4 bases, with 11 bases between. This CDR3 has 14 residues. The CDR3 spells CASSYTTPPETQYF. CDR3 sequence (DNA): TGTGCCAGCAGTTACACTACCCCCCCAGAGACCCAGTACTTC.

The V and J genes are TRBV15 and TRBJ2-3; 9 bases match TRBD2. The CDR3 extends over 16 amino acids. From germline, CDR1 is LNHNV and CDR2 YYDKDF (reference sequence). The trim removed 4 bases at V and 7 bases at J, leaving 12 bases unmatched. CDR3 nucleotides: TGTGCCACCAGCATAAATCTAGCGGGGAATTTATATACGCAGTATTTT. Its translation: CATSINLAGNLYTQYF. The whole variable domain, filled in from reference TRBV15 and TRBJ2-3, reads DAMVIQNPRYQVTQFGKPVTLSCSQTLNHNVMYWYQQKSSQAPKLLFHYYDKDFNNEADTPDNFQSRRPNTSFCFLDIRSPGLGDTAMYLCATSINLAGNLYTQYFGPGTRLTVL.

The sample holds many counts of this clonotype. V gene TRBV2 combines with J gene TRBJ2-7; D is possibly TRBD1 (5 bases). The CDR3 extends over 14 amino acids. From germline, CDR1 is SNHLY and CDR2 FYNNEI. The V end was cut by 8 bases, the J end by 4 bases, with 18 bases between. Written as DNA, the CDR3 is TGTGCCAGCTCGCTGGTACAGGCGAGTTACGAGCAGTACTTC. This encodes CASSLVQASYEQYF. Supplemented by reference TRBV2 and TRBJ2-7, the full variable domain reads EPEVTQTPSHQVTQMGQEVILRCVPISNHLYFYWYRQILGQKVEFLVSFYNNEISEKSEIFDDQFSVERPDGSNFTLKIRSTKLEDSAMYFCASSLVQASYEQYFGPGTRLTVT.

This rearrangement joins TRBV19 to TRBJ1-1; D call uncertain. Per the germline V gene, CDR1 is LNHDA and CDR2 is SQIVND (reference sequence). The CDR3 is 11 residues long. The V end was cut by 1 base, the J end by 8 bases, with 5 bases between. The CDR3 is CASSIVGEAFF. Here the CDR3 DNA reads TGTGCCAGTAGTATAGTGGGGGAAGCTTTCTTT. The full variable domain, in which reference TRBV19 and TRBJ1-1 provide the parts outside the CDR3, is DGGITQSPKYLFRKEGQNVTLSCEQNLNHDAMYWYRQDPGQGLRLIYYSQIVNDFQKGDIAEGYSVSREKKESFPLTVTSAQKNPTAFYLCASSIVGEAFFGQGTRLTVV.

This clonotype has more than one count but fewer than ten. The chain is built from TRBV18 and TRBJ1-4; no firm D call. Trimming removed 5 bases from V and 5 bases from J, with 18 bases in between. The germline V gene has CDR1 KGHSH and CDR2 LQKENI. This CDR3 region has 16 residues. The DNA for the CDR3 is TGTGCCAGCTCAAGCCAGGCCTCCCTGGGGAATGAAAAACTGTTTTTT. It specifies CASSSQASLGNEKLFF.

The table lists this clonotype with a few counts. The V gene is TRBV10-3, the J gene TRBJ1-2; D is undetermined. Germline V gene lookup returns CDR1 ENHRY and CDR2 SYGVKD. The CDR3 spans 11 residues. Trimming pared 3 bases from V and 7 bases from J, leaving 6 bases between. The CDR3 is CAISDGVGYTF. The DNA for the CDR3 is TGTGCCATCAGTGATGGTGTTGGCTACACCTTC.

This clonotype appeared many times. The chain uses TRBV6-1 and TRBJ2-7; 7 bases align to TRBD2. J gave up 6 bases and V 8 bases, and 10 bases lay outside the gene matches. Germline CDR1 reads MNHNS; CDR2 reads SASEGT. The CDR3 is 13 residues long. CDR3 DNA sequence: TGTGCCAGCGGGAGGGACTCGCGGGGCGAGCAGTACTTC. It is translated as CASGRDSRGEQYF.

This clonotype was recorded at least ten times. The V call is TRBV6-1, the J call TRBJ1-1; TRBD1 is a possible D gene (5 bases). This CDR3 is built from 14 residues. Germline loops: CDR1 MNHNS, CDR2 SASEGT. Trimming removed 5 bases at V and 7 bases at J, with 17 bases between. The CDR3 spells CASSPPRDSFEAFF. The CDR3 bases are TGTGCCAGCAGTCCCCCCCGAGACAGTTTTGAAGCTTTCTTT.

This clonotype came up many times. The chain recombines TRBV20-1 with TRBJ2-1; D unclear. With 0 bases removed from V and 0 bases from J, the gap between germline ends came to 9 bases. The CDR3 covers 15 residues. Germline V gives CDR1 DFQATT, CDR2 SNEGSKA (reference sequence). The CDR3: CSARENAGSYNEQFF. CDR3 DNA sequence: TGCAGTGCTAGAGAGAACGCCGGCTCCTACAATGAGCAGTTCTTC.

As concerns this clonotype: Sequence at one end of the junction differs from germline and may be a read error. The rearrangement joins TRBV5-1 to TRBJ2-1; D tentatively fits TRBD1 or TRBD2 (5 bases each). The CDR3 consists of 13 residues. Germline V gives CDR1 SGHRS, CDR2 YFSETQ. Written as DNA, the CDR3 is TGCGCCAGCAGCTCGCATGGGGGTGGTGAGCAATTCTTC. The encoded protein is CASSSHGGGEQFF. Complete variable domain (other parts from reference TRBV5-1 and TRBJ2-1): KAGVTQTPRYLIKTRGQQVTLSCSPISGHRSVSWYQQTPGQGLQFLFEYFSETQRNKGNFPGRFSGRQFSNSRSEMNVSTLELGDSALYLCASSSHGGGEQFFGPGTRLTVL.

The chain couples TRBV5-1 to TRBJ2-5; 12 bases align to TRBD2. Germline values: CDR1 SGHRS, CDR2 YFSETQ. The V gene end was trimmed by 5 bases and the J gene end by 5 bases; junction bases not matched to a gene: 10. The CDR3 loop spans 16 amino acids. The CDR3 DNA follows: TGCGCCAGCAGTCCCACGACTAGCGGGGGCCGGGAGACCCAGTACTTC. Protein product: CASSPTTSGGRETQYF.

This clonotype was counted many times. This chain joins TRBV3-1 and TRBJ2-1, with D tentatively TRBD1 or TRBD2 (6 bases each). Germline V gives CDR1 LGHDT, CDR2 YNNKEL (reference sequence). V was shortened by 6 bases and J by 10 bases, with 19 bases between the two germline ends. The CDR3 extends over 14 amino acids. The CDR3 DNA sequence: TGTGCCAGCAGTCTCAAAGGGGGAGGAATGGAGCAGTTCTTC. Translation: CASSLKGGGMEQFF.

This clonotype was counted between two and nine times. The chain links TRBV12-3 or TRBV12-4 to TRBJ1-2, with 7 bases identical to TRBD1. The length of the CDR3 is 13 residues. The trim removed 7 bases at V and 2 bases at J, leaving 4 bases unmatched. Written as DNA, the CDR3 is TGTGCCAGCATCAAGGACAGGAACTATGGCTACACCTTC. It is translated as CASIKDRNYGYTF.

This chain uses TRBV5-1 with TRBJ2-1; D not resolved. Trimming left V 6 bases short and J 5 bases short, with 18 bases between. The CDR3 is 15 residues long. Germline values: CDR1 SGHRS, CDR2 YFSETQ. CDR3 in amino acids: CASTTSLSDHNEQFF. The CDR3 coding sequence is TGCGCCAGCACCACTTCCCTATCGGATCACAATGAGCAGTTCTTC.

Of note for this clonotype: This may stem from a read error, because a much larger clone lies one nucleotide away. The V gene is TRBV28, the J gene TRBJ1-2, with 7 bases matching TRBD1. With 8 bases clipped from V and 1 base from J, the junction kept 13 bases outside the gene matches. Per the germline V gene, CDR1 is MDHEN and CDR2 is SYDVKM. This CDR3 has 16 residues. For the CDR3, the DNA is TGTGCCAGCCGTTCCTGGGACAGCGACTTTAACTATGGCTACACCTTC. It yields the protein CASRSWDSDFNYGYTF.

This clonotype was counted only a few times. The chain recombines TRBV14 with TRBJ2-2, with D possibly being TRBD1 or TRBD2 (6 bases each). The CDR3 consists of 16 residues. Germline CDR1 and CDR2: SGHDN and FVKESK. V lost 0 bases and J 2 bases, leaving 10 bases between the germline ends. The CDR3 DNA reads as TGTGCCAGCAGCCAAGAACGGGGGCCAAACACCGGGGAGCTGTTTTTT. Protein product: CASSQERGPNTGELFF.

This clonotype was recorded once. A clone one base away is much larger, so this may be a read error. The genes are TRBV28 and TRBJ2-7, with D uncertain. The CDR3 covers 12 residues. Per germline, CDR1 MDHEN and CDR2 SYDVKM. The DNA for the CDR3 is TGTGCCAGCAGTGGAGTTTTGGATAAGCAGCACTTC. The encoded protein is CASSGVLDKQHF.

This clonotype was recorded many times. The genes are TRBV11-2 and TRBJ2-3, with 8 bases lining up with TRBD1. CDR1 SGHAT and CDR2 FQNNGV come from the germline V gene. After removal of 5 bases from V and 5 bases from J, the junction contained 6 bases not matched to a gene. The CDR3 spans 14 residues. The CDR3 nucleotides are TGTGCCAGCAGCCGACAGGGGTCGGTAGATACGCAGTATTTT. It translates to CASSRQGSVDTQYF.